What follows are 28 T cell receptor beta chains derived from one specimen sequenced in a study of regulatory T cells in long-lasting Graves disease. The time point denotes: newly diagnosed GD, antithyroid drugs for less than 3 months. Construction of the TCR library relied on RNA isolated from PBMCs. Assembly of TCR beta libraries relied on iRepertoire HTBI primers together with Arm-PCR of CDR3 regions. Each CDR3 protein is one row after TCRdb ran MiXCR on the multiplex PCR reads. The sample holds more than 400,000 distinct CDR3 sequences, roughly 15% seen once. The same specimen was also included in a second study, on T cells in Graves' hyperthyroidism and ophthalmopathy.

Here the sequenced sample was peripheral blood mononuclear cells (PBMCs), taken at new diagnosis, from a patient treated with antithyroid drugs. Receptor source: a woman aged 30 to 39 with Graves disease.

This clonotype was seen at least ten times. This chain links TRBV5-5 with TRBJ2-1, with 9 bases fitting TRBD1. J lost 8 bases, V lost 4 bases, and 1 base had no gene match. The V gene's germline CDR1 is SGHKS and CDR2 YYEKEE (reference sequence). CDR3 size: 12 residues. The CDR3 sequence: CASSGTGYEQFF. Written as DNA, the CDR3 is TGTGCCAGCAGCGGGACAGGGTATGAGCAGTTCTTC.

This clonotype was seen a few times. This chain joins TRBV12-3 or TRBV12-4 and TRBJ2-5; D unclear. The V end was cut by 4 bases, the J end by 5 bases, with 11 bases between. This CDR3 comprises 13 residues. The CDR3 sequence: CASSSNRVETQYF. CDR3 nucleotides: TGTGCCAGCAGTTCCAATAGGGTGGAGACCCAGTACTTC.

This clonotype was seen only a few times. The V gene is TRBV30, the J gene TRBJ2-7; the D gene is possibly TRBD2 (6 bases). The CDR3 has 13 amino acids. Germline CDR1 and CDR2: GTSNPN and SVGIG (reference sequence). V dropped 4 bases and J dropped 7 bases, with 17 bases sitting between them. CDR3 sequence reads: CAWNELTAGEQYF. The CDR3 DNA follows: TGTGCCTGGAACGAACTGACCGCGGGGGAGCAGTACTTC.

This clonotype was seen a handful of times. The chain joins TRBV5-1 to TRBJ2-7, with 11 bases that match TRBD1. J was trimmed by 5 bases and V by 4 bases; bases with no gene match: 5. This CDR3 comprises 14 residues. Germline V lookup: CDR1 SGHRS, CDR2 YFSETQ. The DNA for the CDR3 is TGCGCCAGCAGCCGGGACAGGGGGAGGAACGAGCAGTACTTC. Translating it yields CASSRDRGRNEQYF. The full variable domain, in which reference TRBV5-1 and TRBJ2-7 provide the parts outside the CDR3, is KAGVTQTPRYLIKTRGQQVTLSCSPISGHRSVSWYQQTPGQGLQFLFEYFSETQRNKGNFPGRFSGRQFSNSRSEMNVSTLELGDSALYLCASSRDRGRNEQYFGPGTRLTVT.

This clonotype was observed many times. This chain joins TRBV10-3 and TRBJ2-7; 8 bases are a match to TRBD1. V shed 11 bases and J 2 bases; nucleotides not matched to a gene: 5. The CDR3 is 12 amino acids. CDR1 is ENHRY, CDR2 SYGVKD, per germline. The CDR3 DNA reads as TGTGCCTCAGGGGACAGGACCTACGAGCAGTACTTC. Its protein is CASGDRTYEQYF.

Many counts were recorded for this clonotype. V and J are TRBV6-1 and TRBJ1-5; TRBD1 might be the D (6 bases). This CDR3 spans 15 amino acids. Germline CDR1 reads MNHNS; CDR2 reads SASEGT. V lost 6 bases and J 3 bases, leaving 15 bases between the germline ends. CDR3 sequence (DNA): TGTGCCAGCAGCCGAGGAGGACAGCTCAATCAGCCCCAGCATTTT. This encodes CASSRGGQLNQPQHF.

This clonotype was seen at least ten times. This sequence joins TRBV28 and TRBJ2-2; D could derive from TRBD1 or TRBD2 (6 bases each). CDR3 length: 13 amino acids. Between the trimmed V and J ends, which lost 8 bases and 6 bases, there was a span of 13 bases. Looked up from germline, CDR1 is MDHEN and CDR2 is SYDVKM. The CDR3 DNA reads as TGTGCCAGCGGAGAGAGGGGGGCCGGGGAGCTGTTTTTT. As protein: CASGERGAGELFF.

There are many counts of this clonotype. V is TRBV30 and J is TRBJ1-4; D is ambiguous. V was trimmed by 0 bases and J by 8 bases, leaving 7 bases between them. From germline, CDR1 is GTSNPN and CDR2 SVGIG (reference sequence). There are 12 residues in the CDR3. The CDR3 reads CAWSVTREKLFF. CDR3 coding DNA: TGTGCCTGGAGTGTAACTCGCGAAAAACTGTTTTTT.

In its sample, this clonotype was seen many times. The gene calls are TRBV6-1 and TRBJ2-1; D call uncertain. Germline V CDR1 and CDR2: MNHNS, SASEGT. V shed 7 bases and J shed 0 bases, with 13 bases lying between them. CDR3 size: 15 residues. The CDR3 spells CASTPSRSSYNEQFF. The CDR3 bases are TGTGCCAGCACCCCCAGCAGGAGCTCCTACAATGAGCAGTTCTTC.

This clonotype appeared many times. V and J are TRBV19 and TRBJ2-5; a weak D match, TRBD2 (6 bases). This CDR3 comprises 14 residues. Per the germline V gene, CDR1 is LNHDA and CDR2 is SQIVND (reference sequence). V lost 9 bases and J 0 bases, leaving 14 bases between the germline ends. Here the CDR3 DNA reads TGTGCCAGCACATCCGCGGGGTACCAAGAGACCCAGTACTTC. It encodes CASTSAGYQETQYF.

This clonotype showed up many times. The chain joins TRBV6-1 to TRBJ1-1; 7 nucleotides line up with TRBD1. The length of the CDR3 is 15 residues. The ends lost 1 base at V and 3 bases at J; junction bases unmatched: 5. In germline, CDR1 is MNHNS, CDR2 SASEGT. The CDR3 here is CASSEVEGGYTEAFF. The CDR3 nucleotides are TGTGCCAGCAGTGAAGTGGAAGGGGGCTACACTGAAGCTTTCTTT.

The table lists this clonotype with many counts. The J gene is TRBJ2-1, the V gene TRBV11-2; TRBD2 agrees at 8 bases. CDR1 and CDR2 from the germline V gene are SGHAT and FQNNGV. V shed 1 base, J shed 4 bases, and the junction held 3 bases outside the gene matches. The CDR3 runs to 15 residues. This CDR3 reads CASSLAAGDYNEQFF. CDR3 DNA: TGTGCCAGCAGCTTAGCAGCGGGAGATTACAATGAGCAGTTCTTC.

The table lists this clonotype with many counts. The CDR3 region has the DNA TGTGCCAGCACCAATGCTTGGGTAGTGGCCTATGGCTACACCTTC. It codes for CASTNAWVVAYGYTF. The chain has TRBV6-1 and TRBJ1-2; D gene ambiguous. The CDR3 runs to 15 residues. V dropped 7 bases and J dropped 4 bases, with 19 bases sitting between them. Germline V gives CDR1 MNHNS, CDR2 SASEGT.

This clonotype was seen repeatedly, ten times or more. The J gene is TRBJ2-7, the V gene TRBV28; TRBD1 matches at 10 bases. The CDR3 has 15 residues. Trimming removed 10 bases from V and 6 bases from J; junction bases left unmatched: 15. CDR1 is MDHEN, CDR2 SYDVKM, per germline. The CDR3 DNA is TGTGCCACTCGAAGGCCGGGACAGGGGAAAGGCGAGCAGTACTTC. Residues: CATRRPGQGKGEQYF.

This clonotype was counted at least ten times. The chain recombines TRBV5-1 with TRBJ2-1, with TRBD1 matching 7 bases. V shed 4 bases, J shed 0 bases, and the junction held 4 bases outside the gene matches. This CDR3 region has 15 residues. From germline, CDR1 is SGHRS and CDR2 YFSETQ. In DNA, the CDR3 is TGCGCCAGCAGCAACTCAGGGGGCTCCTACAATGAGCAGTTCTTC. Translated, it gives CASSNSGGSYNEQFF.

This clonotype appeared many times. The chain recombines TRBV6-5 with TRBJ2-2; D unresolved. The CDR3 covers 11 residues. CDR1 is MNHEY and CDR2 is SVGAGI in the germline V gene. V lost 0 bases to trimming and J lost 9 bases, with 2 bases between them. The CDR3, as DNA: TGTGCCAGCAGTTACTCTAGGGAGCTGTTTTTT. Its protein is CASSYSRELFF.

The chain carries TRBV7-3 and TRBJ2-2; D gene ambiguous. Trimming left V 5 bases short and J 4 bases short, with 8 bases between. The CDR3 spans 13 residues. Per germline, CDR1 SGHTA and CDR2 FQGTGA. The CDR3 DNA is TGTGCCAGCAGCACCGGAAGCACCGGGGAGCTGTTTTTT. It translates to CASSTGSTGELFF.

This clonotype has a count of ten or more. The chain employs TRBV20-1 and TRBJ2-7; the D is unclear. Deletions cut 2 bases from V and 3 bases from J, with 5 bases between. Germline V gene lookup returns CDR1 DFQATT and CDR2 SNEGSKA (reference sequence). The CDR3 loop spans 11 amino acids. The CDR3 loop is CSARRVYEQYF. DNA for the CDR3: TGCAGTGCTAGACGGGTCTACGAGCAGTACTTC.

This chain links TRBV19 with TRBJ2-5, with D hard to call. Trimming stripped 5 bases from V and 5 bases from J, with 9 bases between. This CDR3 has 12 residues. Looked up from germline, CDR1 is LNHDA and CDR2 is SQIVND (reference sequence). CDR3 region: CASSGIRETQYF. The CDR3 DNA follows: TGTGCCAGTAGTGGGATACGGGAGACCCAGTACTTC. The full variable domain, with the rest looked up from reference TRBV19 and TRBJ2-5, is DGGITQSPKYLFRKEGQNVTLSCEQNLNHDAMYWYRQDPGQGLRLIYYSQIVNDFQKGDIAEGYSVSREKKESFPLTVTSAQKNPTAFYLCASSGIRETQYFGPGTRLLVL.

This clonotype was picked up many times. The chain uses TRBV28 and TRBJ1-2; D ambiguous. Germline lookup yields CDR1 MDHEN and CDR2 SYDVKM. The CDR3 length is 14 residues. The V gene lost 4 bases and the J gene lost 4 bases, with 13 bases spanning the gap. DNA of the CDR3: TGTGCCAGCAGTTCAGCCCGGAGACTCTATGGCTACACCTTC. Translated: CASSSARRLYGYTF.

The rearrangement uses TRBV29-1 and TRBJ1-2, with D maybe TRBD1 (6 bases). The V end was cut by 6 bases, the J end by 6 bases, with 17 bases between. From germline, CDR1 is SQVTM and CDR2 ANQGSEA. The CDR3 is made up of 13 amino acids. CDR3 nucleotide sequence: TGCAGCGTGCCCCTAAGGGGGGGCCATGGCTACACCTTC. It encodes CSVPLRGGHGYTF.

The J gene is TRBJ2-7, the V gene TRBV12-3 or TRBV12-4; tentatively, D is TRBD1 (5 bases). Trimming took off 4 bases at V and 5 bases at J, with 15 bases between the two ends. The CDR3 covers 14 residues. CDR3 loop: CASSSAREVNEQYF. For the CDR3, the DNA is TGTGCCAGCAGTTCCGCCAGGGAAGTCAACGAGCAGTACTTC.

This clonotype was seen a handful of times. This sequence joins TRBV24-1 and TRBJ2-7, with 7 bases aligning to TRBD2. This CDR3 has 14 amino acids. Germline V lookup: CDR1 KGHDR, CDR2 SFDVKD. The junction had 9 bases not matched to a gene; V was cut back by 9 bases and J by 2 bases. In DNA, the CDR3 is TGTGCCACCTCTAACGGGGGGAGCCCCTACGAGCAGTACTTC. The encoded protein is CATSNGGSPYEQYF.

This clonotype was observed at least ten times. The chain uses TRBV27 and TRBJ2-7; tentatively, D is TRBD1 (6 bases). Trimming pared 7 bases from V and 0 bases from J, leaving 13 bases between. The CDR3 is made up of 14 amino acids. Per the germline V gene, CDR1 is MNHEY and CDR2 is SMNVEV (reference sequence). The CDR3: CASMRTASSYEQYF. The CDR3 DNA reads as TGTGCCAGCATGCGGACAGCAAGCTCCTACGAGCAGTACTTC.

This clonotype was found many times. The V call is TRBV11-2, the J call TRBJ2-1, with D unresolved. Germline V lookup: CDR1 SGHAT, CDR2 FQNNGV. Trimming removed 0 bases at V and 4 bases at J, with 13 bases between. CDR3 length: 16 residues. In DNA form, the CDR3 reads TGTGCCAGCAGCTTAGATTTCCCGGACGAATACAATGAGCAGTTCTTC. This codes for CASSLDFPDEYNEQFF.

The V gene is TRBV2, the J gene TRBJ1-5; tentatively, D is TRBD1 (6 bases). Trimming removed 8 bases from V and 3 bases from J, with 11 bases in between. The germline V gene has CDR1 SNHLY and CDR2 FYNNEI. The CDR3 length is 13 residues. The CDR3, as DNA: TGTGCCAGCGGGGACACCCTCAATCAGCCCCAGCATTTT. Encoded protein: CASGDTLNQPQHF.

The rearrangement joins TRBV12-3 or TRBV12-4 to TRBJ2-1; the D gene could be TRBD1 or TRBD2 (6 bases each). Trimming stripped 5 bases from V and 13 bases from J, with 18 bases between. The CDR3 is 13 residues long. Here the CDR3 reads CASSPTPRGLQFF. CDR3 sequence (DNA): TGTGCCAGCAGTCCCACGCCCCGGGGGCTTCAGTTCTTC.

This clonotype was counted only a few times. The V call is TRBV10-3, the J call TRBJ2-7; weak D call: TRBD2 (6 bases). Trimming stripped 1 base from V and 5 bases from J, with 18 bases between. This CDR3 comprises 16 residues. Germline V gene lookup returns CDR1 ENHRY and CDR2 SYGVKD. The CDR3 protein is CAISEWGDHLRNEQYF. The CDR3, as DNA: TGTGCCATCAGTGAGTGGGGGGACCACTTGAGGAACGAGCAGTACTTC.